The 7 T cell receptor beta chains below all came from one sample that was sequenced in a study of T cells in women clearing cervical HPV infection (dated by TCRdb to the late 2010s). Libraries were prepared through the immunoSEQ multiplex PCR assay. TCRdb carries this immuneACCESS record with in-frame sequences only. Its versions omit some clonotypes, under half of them owing to an unresolved V gene in the studies checked, with the rest unexplained. The sample table gives 40,000 to 55,000 clones. Approximately 1% of the sample goes to the ten largest clones. Sample: blood buffy coat. The receptors originated from a woman aged 18 to 75 with a cervical HPV16 infection that either progressed to CIN3+ or cleared (not recorded which).

About this clone: The missing CDR3 end, 3 residues past where the read stops, is filled in from the germline J gene. This rearrangement joins TRBV16 to TRBJ1-5, with TRBD1 matching over 7 bases. Germline V gene data show CDR1 as KGHSY and CDR2 as FQNENV. This CDR3 comprises 15 residues. J lost 5 bases, V lost 1 base, and 5 bases had no gene match. CDR3 residues: CASSQWDRKDQPQHF. CDR3 DNA (partial): TGTGCCAGCAGCCAATGGGACAGAAAGGATCAGCCC.

Notes on this clone: The read is 3 residues too short to cover the CDR3 end, so that end is filled in from the germline J gene. The chain employs TRBV10-1 and TRBJ2-2; possibly TRBD1 for D (5 bases). Looked up from germline, CDR1 is WNHNN and CDR2 is SYGVQD (reference sequence). The CDR3 totals 14 residues. Here the CDR3 reads CASSDGAKGEKLFF. The sequenced CDR3 bases are TGCGCCAGCAGTGATGGGGCGAAGGGTGAAAAG.

Notes on this clone: The missing CDR3 end, 3 residues past where the read stops, is filled in from the germline J gene. The V call is TRBV10-3, the J call TRBJ1-1, with 8 bases matching TRBD1. Germline V gives CDR1 ENHRY, CDR2 SYGVKD. The CDR3 is 13 amino acids. V lost 7 bases to trimming and J lost 6 bases; unmatched junction nucleotides: 7. Partial CDR3 DNA: TGTGCCATCAAAGGACAGGGTGAAGCTGAA. Its translation is CAIKGQGEAE. The full CDR3 reads CAIKGQGEAEAFF.

As regards this clone: The read terminates 3 residues ahead of where the CDR3 ends, so the germline J gene completes it. V gene TRBV7-9 combines with J gene TRBJ1-1; 8 bases are a match to TRBD1. Germline loops: CDR1 SEHNR, CDR2 FQNEAQ (reference sequence). The trim removed 5 bases at V and 5 bases at J, leaving 7 bases unmatched. This CDR3 region has 14 residues. The CDR3 loop reads CASSTSRGRTEAFF. The sequenced part of the CDR3 DNA is TGTGCCAGCAGCACATCCAGGGGGCGGACTGAA.

Remarks on this clone: With the read ending 3 residues before the CDR3 end, the germline J gene is used to fill in that end. The chain joins TRBV11-2 to TRBJ2-7, with 7 bases aligning to TRBD1. V was pared by 5 bases and J by 1 base, with 8 bases of the junction left unmatched. CDR3 length: 15 amino acids. Germline V gives CDR1 SGHAT, CDR2 FQNNGV. The CDR3 protein is CASSRRQGLSYEQYF. The CDR3 DNA, read in part, is TGTGCCAGCAGCCGTCGACAGGGCCTGTCCTACGAG.

A note on this clone: The observed sequence ends 3 residues before the CDR3 terminus, with the missing tail filled in from the germline J gene. The chain recombines TRBV20-1 with TRBJ2-7, with TRBD1 as a possible D gene (5 bases). Germline CDR1 DFQATT, CDR2 SNEGSKA (reference sequence). The germline V and J ends were trimmed by 6 bases and 5 bases, with 17 bases remaining between them. The CDR3 has 13 residues. CDR3 sequence reads: CSANHPGFHEQYF. The CDR3 DNA, read in part, is TGCAGTGCGAACCACCCAGGGTTTCACGAG.

For this clone: The read stops 3 residues short of the end of the CDR3; the missing end is completed from the germline J gene. Distinct nucleotide sequences in the sample also encode this CDR3. The J gene is TRBJ1-3, the V gene TRBV18, with TRBD1 matching over 8 bases. This CDR3 spans 18 amino acids. Trimming at V came to 1 base and at J to 0 bases, leaving 8 bases not matched to a gene. Germline V lookup: CDR1 KGHSH, CDR2 LQKENI. The CDR3 bases that were read are TGTGCCAGCTCACCACTAGGACAGGGAATCGGCTCTGGAAACACC. This codes for CASSPLGQGIGSGNT. The complete CDR3 reads CASSPLGQGIGSGNTIYF.